This TCR beta chain stems from a study of control samples from healthy donors and cancer patients. Comment on this clone: Additional DNA sequences in this sample encode the identical CDR3.

Germline CDR1 and CDR2: KGHSH and LQKENI. Deletions cut 0 bases from V and 2 bases from J, with 7 bases between. This CDR3 is 14 amino acids long. Sequencing used immunoSEQ multiplex PCR; TCRdb keeps in-frame clones, though not all of them. This table has 150,000 to 200,000 clones, 91% appearing once. The sequenced sample was blood. The chain has TRBV18 and TRBJ2-5; D call uncertain. This sequence originates from a woman under 40 in good health. The CDR3 reads CASSPPGRQETQYF. The CDR3 DNA reads TGTGCCAGCTCACCACCGGGCAGGCAAGAGACCCAGTACTTC. Full variable domain (outside the CDR3, taken from reference TRBV18 and TRBJ2-5): NAGVMQNPRHLVRRRGQEARLRCSPMKGHSHVYWYRQLPEEGLKFMVYLQKENIIDESGMPKERFSAEFPKEGPSILRIQQVVRGDSAAYFCASSPPGRQETQYFGPGTRLLVL.